The rows below give T cell receptor beta chains drawn from one sample of a study of OX40 agonist ivuxolimab in advanced cancers. Libraries were prepared by immunoSEQ multiplex PCR; TCRdb keeps only in-frame clonotypes and omits some of them. The profile covers 65,000 to 100,000 clones, with roughly 91% appearing a single time and less than 0.35% taken by the ten largest. The sample in question was CD4+ or CD8+ T cells sorted from blood, obtained in a trial of the OX40 agonist ivuxolimab. These receptors were taken from an adult with an advanced solid tumor such as melanoma, head and neck, liver or kidney cancer. Both conserved end residues are part of each CDR3. Fields, in order: J gene, V gene, clone size, D gene, CDR3 DNA, CDR3 protein. A D gene is named only where the DNA matches it firmly. Clone size is not always given. Where it is, it says once, few, many or a class for expanded clones.

J: TRBJ2-7
V: TRBV2
size: NA
D: NA
DNA: TGTGCCAGCAGCCCTGGGGGGTACGAGGACTACGAGCAGTACTTC
CDR3: CASSPGGYEDYEQYF

J: TRBJ2-6
V: TRBV19
size: NA
D: TRBD1
DNA: TGTGCCAGTCTCCCGGACAGGGGGGGCCGTGGGGCCAACGTCCTGACTTTC
CDR3: CASLPDRGGRGANVLTF

J: TRBJ2-7
V: TRBV6-5
size: NA
D: NA
DNA: TGTGCCAGCACCTCGGGACGATCAAATCACGAGCAGTACTTC
CDR3: CASTSGRSNHEQYF

J: TRBJ2-7
V: TRBV2
size: once
D: NA
DNA: TGTGCCAGCAGAAGTGAAACCTACGAGCAGTACTTC
CDR3: CASRSETYEQYF

J: TRBJ1-6
V: TRBV9
size: NA
D: TRBD1
DNA: TGTGCCAGCAGCGCCCGGGACAGGGCCGATAATTCACCCCTCCACTTT
CDR3: CASSARDRADNSPLHF

J: TRBJ2-1
V: TRBV2
size: once
D: NA
DNA: TGTGCCAGCAGTCTCGGCAGCAGAGATGAGCAGTTCTTC
CDR3: CASSLGSRDEQFF

J: TRBJ2-7
V: TRBV18
size: NA
D: TRBD1
DNA: TGTGCCAGCTCACCACCGGGACAGTTGCCTGATAAGTACTTC
CDR3: CASSPPGQLPDKYF

J: TRBJ1-4
V: TRBV4-2
size: NA
D: TRBD1
DNA: TGTGCCAGCAGCCAAGATAGGGGACAGGGTTATGAAAAACTGTTTTTT
CDR3: CASSQDRGQGYEKLFF

J: TRBJ1-1
V: TRBV10-1
size: NA
D: NA
DNA: TGCGCCAGCAGCTATGGGTCGACTGAAGCTTTCTTT
CDR3: CASSYGSTEAFF

J: TRBJ2-7
V: TRBV6-5
size: NA
D: NA
DNA: TGTGCCAGCAGTCCCGGACCGAAGGTCGAGCAGTACTTC
CDR3: CASSPGPKVEQYF

J: TRBJ2-3
V: TRBV4-2
size: NA
D: TRBD2
DNA: TGTGCCAGCAGCCAAGACGCGGAGTCTAGCGGGGATTCTACGCAGTATTTT
CDR3: CASSQDAESSGDSTQYF

J: TRBJ1-6
V: TRBV5-6
size: NA
D: NA
DNA: TGTGCCAGCAGCTTGAGAGGGGGGGCTTCACCCCTCCACTTT
CDR3: CASSLRGGASPLHF

J: TRBJ2-7
V: TRBV13
size: NA
D: TRBD2
DNA: TGTGCCAGCAGCTCACTTCTGAACCTAGCGGGGGGATTCTCCTACGAGCAGTACTTC
CDR3: CASSSLLNLAGGFSYEQYF

J: TRBJ2-1
V: TRBV2
size: NA
D: NA
DNA: TGTGCCAGCAGGGGACTTAACAATGAGCAGTTCTTC
CDR3: CASRGLNNEQFF

J: TRBJ1-1
V: TRBV7-8
size: once
D: NA
DNA: TGTGCCAGCAGCTTAGGGGACAAGGGGAGGACTGAAGCTTTCTTT
CDR3: CASSLGDKGRTEAFF

J: TRBJ1-6
V: TRBV7-9
size: NA
D: TRBD1
DNA: TGTGCCAGCAGCTCCAGTTACGGGGACAGTTCTTCACCCCTCCACTTT
CDR3: CASSSSYGDSSSPLHF

J: TRBJ2-3
V: TRBV30
size: NA
D: TRBD1
DNA: TGTGCCTGGGGCCCGGGACAGGGGATGAATACGCAGTATTTT
CDR3: CAWGPGQGMNTQYF

J: TRBJ2-5
V: TRBV7-9
size: NA
D: NA
DNA: TGTGCCAGCAGCTTGGAGACCCAGTACTTC
CDR3: CASSLETQYF

J: TRBJ2-3
V: TRBV2
size: NA
D: NA
DNA: TGTGCCAGCAGGGAAGGGGGACATTTCACAGATACGCAGTATTTT
CDR3: CASREGGHFTDTQYF

J: TRBJ2-3
V: TRBV7-2
size: NA
D: NA
DNA: TGTGCCAGCAGCTTAGCGTGGGGAAGCACAGATACGCAGTATTTT
CDR3: CASSLAWGSTDTQYF

J: TRBJ1-1
V: TRBV19
size: NA
D: TRBD1
DNA: TGTGCCAGTTCCTTTGACAGGGGCTTCACTGAAGCTTTCTTT
CDR3: CASSFDRGFTEAFF

J: TRBJ1-3
V: TRBV27
size: NA
D: NA
DNA: TGTGCCAGCAGTTTAACCCTACCACTCTCTGGAAACACCATATATTTT
CDR3: CASSLTLPLSGNTIYF

J: TRBJ2-4
V: TRBV7-2
size: NA
D: TRBD1
DNA: TGTGCCAGCAGCACCACCGGGACAGGGGGCGACGCCAAAAACATTCAGTACTTC
CDR3: CASSTTGTGGDAKNIQYF

J: TRBJ2-1
V: TRBV5-1
size: NA
D: TRBD2
DNA: TGCGCCAGCACCAAACTAGCGGGGCGATACAATGAGCAGTTCTTC
CDR3: CASTKLAGRYNEQFF

J: TRBJ1-1
V: TRBV9
size: NA
D: NA
DNA: TGTGCCAGCAGCGTAGTATCGAACACTGAAGCTTTCTTT
CDR3: CASSVVSNTEAFF

J: TRBJ1-2
V: TRBV30
size: medium-sized
D: NA
DNA: TGTGCCTGGAGCGGCACAGGGAATGGCTACACCTTC
CDR3: CAWSGTGNGYTF

J: TRBJ2-3
V: TRBV5-4
size: once
D: NA
DNA: TGTGCCAGCAGCCGGGGGTTACCAGGGACAGATACGCAGTATTTT
CDR3: CASSRGLPGTDTQYF

J: TRBJ2-3
V: TRBV21-1
size: NA
D: NA
DNA: TGTGCCAGCAGCAGGGACAACCATAGCACAGATACGCAGTATTTT
CDR3: CASSRDNHSTDTQYF

J: TRBJ1-6
V: TRBV30
size: NA
D: TRBD1
DNA: TGTGCCTGGACGAAGGACAGGGGGCTATCTGTCAATTCACCCCTCCACTTT
CDR3: CAWTKDRGLSVNSPLHF

J: TRBJ1-2
V: TRBV29-1
size: NA
D: TRBD1
DNA: TGCAGCGTATTTGGGGGGGACAGGGAGTATGGCTACACCTTC
CDR3: CSVFGGDREYGYTF

J: TRBJ2-3
V: TRBV6-5
size: NA
D: TRBD2
DNA: TGTGCCAGCAGCCCCGGGACTAGCGGAACAGATACGCAGTATTTT
CDR3: CASSPGTSGTDTQYF